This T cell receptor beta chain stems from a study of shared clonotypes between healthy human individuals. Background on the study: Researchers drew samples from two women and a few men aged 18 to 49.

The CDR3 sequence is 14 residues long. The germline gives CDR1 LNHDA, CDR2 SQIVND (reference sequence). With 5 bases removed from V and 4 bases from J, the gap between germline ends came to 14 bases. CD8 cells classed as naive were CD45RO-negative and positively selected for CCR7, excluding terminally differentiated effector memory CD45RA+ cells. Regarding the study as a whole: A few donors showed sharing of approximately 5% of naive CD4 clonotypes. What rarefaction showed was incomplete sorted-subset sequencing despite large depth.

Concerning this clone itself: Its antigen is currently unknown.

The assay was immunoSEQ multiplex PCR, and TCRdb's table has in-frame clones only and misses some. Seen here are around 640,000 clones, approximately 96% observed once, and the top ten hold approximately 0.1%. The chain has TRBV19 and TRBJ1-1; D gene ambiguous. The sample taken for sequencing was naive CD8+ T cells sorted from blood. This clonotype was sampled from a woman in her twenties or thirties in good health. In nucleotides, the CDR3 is TGTGCCAGTAGTTCAGACGGCCGTCTCACTGAAGCTTTCTTT. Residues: CASSSDGRLTEAFF.